The 23 T cell receptor beta chains below all came from one sample that was sequenced in a study of tumor-infiltrating lymphocytes in primary liver carcinoma. Investigators took RNA and DNA out together from roughly 18-30 mg of unsorted bulk tissue. TCR beta cDNA was prepared out of 500 ng total RNA by means of a constant-region primer. Construction of TCR beta libraries relied on three successive nested multiplex PCR rounds employing slightly modified ARM-PCR. Primers for the first two PCR rounds were TRBV1-TRBV30 forward primers and a C-beta reverse primer (approximately 10 cycles per round). From the multiplex PCR reads, TCRdb called clonotypes with MiXCR, one entry per CDR3 protein. The sample has under 45,000 distinct CDR3 sequences, roughly 73% seen once. Material for sequencing was liver tumor tissue from sampling region 2. This sample's subset: tumor region T2, inferior pole. The origin of the receptors is a man aged 35 to 55 with primary liver carcinoma and hepatitis B virus infection.

J is TRBJ2-4 and V is TRBV12-3 or TRBV12-4; D call uncertain. There are 16 residues in the CDR3. The CDR3 protein is CTNSLDGMGAKNIQYF. In nucleotides, the CDR3 is TGTACCAACAGTTTAGACGGTATGGGGGCCAAAAACATTCAGTACTTC.

This clonotype was detected ten times or more. The chain couples TRBV7-9 to TRBJ1-1; possibly TRBD1 for D (5 bases). CDR3 length: 15 residues. V lost 2 bases and J 3 bases, leaving 13 bases between the germline ends. CDR1 is SEHNR and CDR2 is FQNEAQ in the germline V gene (reference sequence). The CDR3 DNA reads TGTGCCAGCAGCTTAACCTCAGGGAGGGACACTGAAGCTTTCTTT. The encoded protein is CASSLTSGRDTEAFF.

This chain connects TRBV5-5 to TRBJ2-2, with a weak D call TRBD1 (6 bases). V lost 4 bases and J lost 6, with 7 bases in between. The CDR3 consists of 12 residues. Germline CDR1 reads SGHKS; CDR2 reads YYEKEE (reference sequence). This chain's CDR3 is CASSRGSGELFF. CDR3 nucleotides: TGTGCCAGCAGCAGGGGGTCCGGGGAGCTGTTTTTT.

Remarks on this clonotype: One junction end does not reproduce the germline sequence, and a read error may be involved. This chain links TRBV6-1 with TRBJ1-3; D unclear. The CDR3 totals 14 residues. From germline, CDR1 is MNHNS and CDR2 SASEGT. Here the CDR3 reads CASSDFSSGSTIYF. The CDR3 bases are TGCGCCAGCAGTGACTTCAGCTCTGGAAGCACCATATATTTT.

Regarding this clonotype: This sequence may be a read error, since a much larger clone differs from it by one base. The chain couples TRBV18 to TRBJ1-1; no clear D. CDR1 and CDR2 from the germline V gene are KGHSH and LQKENI. The CDR3 sequence is 12 residues long. CDR3 bases: TGTGCCAGCTCACCAGGGTGGACTGAAGCTTTATTT. Translating gives CASSPGWTEALF. The full variable domain, with the rest looked up from reference TRBV18 and TRBJ1-1, is NAGVMQNPRHLVRRRGQEARLRCSPMKGHSHVYWYRQLPEEGLKFMVYLQKENIIDESGMPKERFSAEFPKEGPSILRIQQVVRGDSAAYFCASSPGWTEALFGQGTRLTVV.

This chain's CDR3 is CASSSVGRTSAEAFF. CDR3 nucleotides: TGCGCCAGCAGCTCGGTAGGGCGAACGAGCGCTGAAGCTTTCTTT. The chain couples TRBV5-1 to TRBJ1-1; D unresolved. CDR1 is SGHRS, CDR2 YFSETQ, per germline. This CDR3 comprises 15 residues. The ends were cut back, 3 bases at V and 6 bases at J, with 18 bases in the middle.

The V and J genes are TRBV24-1 and TRBJ1-1; TRBD1 is a possible D gene (6 bases). Trimming cost V 5 bases and J 7 bases, with 10 bases left between them. This CDR3 comprises 12 residues. The germline CDR1 and CDR2 sequences are KGHDR and SFDVKD. CDR3 residues: CATSVDSNEAFF. As DNA, the CDR3 is TGTGCCACCAGTGTGGACAGCAATGAAGCTTTCTTT.

The genes are TRBV7-3 and TRBJ2-3; the D gene could be TRBD1 or TRBD2 (5 bases each). Deletions cut 7 bases from V and 0 bases from J, with 14 bases between. From germline, CDR1 is SGHTA and CDR2 FQGTGA. This CDR3 spans 15 amino acids. DNA of the CDR3: TGTGCCAGCATCCTCGGGGCCTTTAGCACAGATACGCAGTATTTT. The encoded protein is CASILGAFSTDTQYF.

This clonotype is medium-sized in the sample. The CDR3 nucleotides read TGTGCCAGCAGTGGACTGGGGGGTGATGAGCAGTTCTTC. Its translation is CASSGLGGDEQFF. This chain uses TRBV12-3 or TRBV12-4 with TRBJ2-1; D might be TRBD2 (6 bases). V was clipped by 5 bases and J by 8 bases, with 13 bases between them. The CDR3 has 13 residues.

This sequence joins TRBV20-1 and TRBJ2-3; TRBD1 might be the D (5 bases). Germline loops: CDR1 DFQATT, CDR2 SNEGSKA (reference sequence). The CDR3 loop spans 13 amino acids. Trimming took 6 bases from V and 0 from J, leaving 10 bases between them. CDR3 coding DNA: TGCAGTGCGGACATGGCTAGCACAGATACGCAGTATTTT. Translated, it gives CSADMASTDTQYF.

Regarding this clonotype: One end of the junction varies from germline; a read error may be responsible. The chain has TRBV29-1 and TRBJ2-7; D not certain. Germline loops: CDR1 SQVTM, CDR2 ANQGSEA. The CDR3 totals 11 residues. CDR3 in DNA: TGCAGCGACTCCCACGCCTACGAGCAGTATTTC. Translation: CSDSHAYEQYF.

About this clonotype: The junction does not match germline at one end; this may be a read error. The rearrangement joins TRBV5-1 to TRBJ2-3; D may be TRBD2 (7 bases). The CDR3 is 17 amino acids. Germline CDR1 reads SGHRS; CDR2 reads YFSETQ. CDR3 in DNA: TGCGCCAGCAGCTTGATCCCGGGGGCGGGAGCTGGAGATACGAAGTATTTT. Its translation: CASSLIPGAGAGDTKYF. The complete variable domain, with remaining parts taken from reference TRBV5-1 and TRBJ2-3, reads KAGVTQTPRYLIKTRGQQVTLSCSPISGHRSVSWYQQTPGQGLQFLFEYFSETQRNKGNFPGRFSGRQFSNSRSEMNVSTLELGDSALYLCASSLIPGAGAGDTKYFGPGTRLTVL.

As concerns this clonotype: Given a much more abundant clone one base away, this may be a read error. This rearrangement joins TRBV5-1 to TRBJ2-5, with unresolved D. The germline V gene has CDR1 SGHRS and CDR2 YFSETQ. The V gene lost 3 bases and the J gene lost 4 bases, with 13 bases spanning the gap. CDR3 length equals 14 residues. The CDR3 here is CASSSAWVGETQYF. In DNA form, the CDR3 reads TGCGCCAGCAGCTCCGCATGGGTAGGAGAGACCCAGTACTTC.

This chain uses TRBV6-6 with TRBJ2-6; D not certain. This CDR3 is built from 16 residues. Germline loops: CDR1 MNHNY, CDR2 SVGAGI (reference sequence). Trimming pared 6 bases from V and 4 bases from J, leaving 16 bases between. Written as DNA, the CDR3 is TGTGCCAGCAGGGGCAGGATTCCTTCAGGGGCCAACGTCCTGACTTTC. The encoded protein is CASRGRIPSGANVLTF.

Many counts were recorded for this clonotype. The V and J genes are TRBV9 and TRBJ1-1; a weak D match, TRBD1 (6 bases). Germline V gives CDR1 SGDLS, CDR2 YYNGEE. The V and J ends lost 4 bases and 7 bases respectively, with 17 bases between them. The CDR3 is 14 amino acids. CDR3 in DNA: TGTGCCAGCAGCCCTCCCACAGGGATGGGTGAAGCTTTCTTT. The encoded protein is CASSPPTGMGEAFF.

This clonotype is a singleton in its sample. The chain is built from TRBV6-2 or TRBV6-3 and TRBJ2-7, with D possibly TRBD1 on 6 matching bases. The V gene lost 7 bases and the J gene lost 2 bases, with 24 bases spanning the gap. Germline CDR1 reads MNHEY; CDR2 reads SVGEGT. The CDR3 has 17 amino acids. CDR3 sequence (DNA): TGTGCCAGCACCCGCAACTTCGGGACACTAGGAGCCTACGAGCAGTACTTC. Encoded protein: CASTRNFGTLGAYEQYF.

In the case of this clonotype: The junction departs from the called germline gene at one end, perhaps through a read error. The J gene is TRBJ1-1, the V gene TRBV4-2; no definite D call. Per the germline V gene, CDR1 is LGHNA and CDR2 is YNFKEQ. This CDR3 has 11 residues. CDR3 region: CASNPGIEDFF. The CDR3 DNA sequence: TGTGCCAGCAACCCGGGAATTGAAGATTTCTTT.

V and J are TRBV7-2 and TRBJ2-2, with 14 bases aligning to TRBD2. Germline V CDR1 and CDR2: SGHTA, FQGNSA. The trim removed 5 bases at V and 9 bases at J, leaving 8 bases unmatched. The CDR3 totals 16 residues. CDR3 sequence reads: CASSAFGTSGSRELFF. CDR3 in DNA: TGTGCCAGCAGCGCTTTCGGGACTAGCGGGAGTCGGGAGCTGTTTTTT.

This clonotype has a count of ten or more. The rearrangement uses TRBV7-9 and TRBJ2-7, with D unclear. In germline, CDR1 is SEHNR, CDR2 FQNEAQ (reference sequence). Between the trimmed V and J ends, which lost 3 bases and 7 bases, there was a span of 10 bases. This CDR3 spans 12 amino acids. The CDR3 DNA follows: TGTGCCAGCAGCTTGCCCGGTAAGGAGCAGTACTTC. Amino acid sequence: CASSLPGKEQYF.

This clonotype appeared a single time. A read error is possible here, since a much larger clone lies one base away. V usage is TRBV19 and J usage is TRBJ2-1; tentative D call: TRBD2 (7 bases). This CDR3 region has 14 residues. Germline assignment: CDR1 LNHDA and CDR2 SQIVND (reference sequence). The CDR3, as DNA: TGTGCCTGTAGTGTTTACCGGGGGGCAGATGAGCAGTTCTTC. It translates to CACSVYRGADEQFF. Filled out from reference TRBV19 and TRBJ2-1, the complete variable domain reads DGGITQSPKYLFRKEGQNVTLSCEQNLNHDAMYWYRQDPGQGLRLIYYSQIVNDFQKGDIAEGYSVSREKKESFPLTVTSAQKNPTAFYLCACSVYRGADEQFFGPGTRLTVL.

Comments on this clonotype: The junction departs from germline at one end; a sequencing error may be responsible. The chain carries TRBV6-1 and TRBJ2-3; D remains unclear. Germline values: CDR1 MNHNS, CDR2 SASEGT. The CDR3 runs to 15 residues. This chain's CDR3 is CGSSEGSWPADTQYF. Here the CDR3 DNA reads TGTGGCAGCAGTGAAGGTAGCTGGCCAGCAGATACGCAGTATTTT.

Regarding this clonotype: At one of its ends the junction is not consistent with the germline gene, which may arise from a read error. The chain recombines TRBV5-6 with TRBJ2-7, with 14 bases matching TRBD2. Germline V gene sequence: CDR1 SGHDT, CDR2 YYEEEE. The CDR3 loop spans 16 amino acids. This CDR3 reads CVISSGLAGGLYVQYF. In DNA form, the CDR3 reads TGTGTCATCAGCTCTGGACTAGCGGGAGGCCTCTACGTGCAGTACTTC.

There are many counts of this clonotype. The chain employs TRBV27 and TRBJ2-2; unclear D gene. V dropped 2 bases and J dropped 7 bases, with 5 bases sitting between them. The CDR3 loop spans 12 amino acids. The V gene's germline CDR1 is MNHEY and CDR2 SMNVEV (reference sequence). CDR3 loop: CASSLNGGELFF. CDR3 in DNA: TGTGCCAGCAGTTTAAACGGCGGGGAGCTGTTTTTT.